This T cell receptor beta chain originates from a study of identifying expanded T cells in peripheral blood. Notes on the study in general: Technical replicates showed 0.9 to 1.5 changed clones; approximately 2 weeks about 16.4; four weeks 19. Roughly 2-week clone count variance significantly increased as total template count grew.

Of note for this clone: The antigen is unknown.

Only in-frame clones appear in the TCRdb table, and some are missing; sequencing was by immunoSEQ multiplex PCR. The sample consists of about 78,000 clones, roughly 91% of them appearing once. Unmatched junction bases numbered 14, after V lost 2 bases and J lost 5 bases. The CDR3 is 17 residues long. Germline-derived CDR1 and CDR2 are SNHLY and FYNNEI. Healthy donors had no documented immune events, such as infections, while sampled. The source is a person aged 18-69 years in good health. J is TRBJ2-7 and V is TRBV2; TRBD1 agrees at 8 bases. Sequences were obtained from blood. CDR3 DNA sequence: TGTGCCAGCAGTGAAACCAGCGTTGGACAGGGAAACCACGAGCAGTACTTC. Translating it yields CASSETSVGQGNHEQYF. Complete variable domain (other parts from reference TRBV2 and TRBJ2-7): EPEVTQTPSHQVTQMGQEVILRCVPISNHLYFYWYRQILGQKVEFLVSFYNNEISEKSEIFDDQFSVERPDGSNFTLKIRSTKLEDSAMYFCASSETSVGQGNHEQYFGPGTRLTVT.